What follows are 13 T cell receptor beta chains derived from one specimen sequenced in a study of cytomegalovirus exposure and HLA in healthy donors. The primer mix had 60 Vbeta and 13 Jbeta primers. Clones were sequenced by immunoSEQ multiplex PCR, and TCRdb holds only the in-frame ones, with some missing. Here the sample spans some 120,000 clones, around 80% being singletons. Specimen: PBMCs. The receptors originated from a man in his fifties in good health and CMV-seronegative.

The chain employs TRBV18 and TRBJ2-3; 11 bases are a match to TRBD2. The CDR3 consists of 18 residues. V was pared by 0 bases and J by 0 bases, with 5 bases of the junction left unmatched. Per the germline V gene, CDR1 is KGHSH and CDR2 is LQKENI. CDR3 region: CASSPPTSGGLSTDTQYF. The CDR3 DNA follows: TGTGCCAGCTCACCACCCACTAGCGGGGGCCTGAGCACAGATACGCAGTATTTT. Combining the CDR3 with reference TRBV18 and TRBJ2-3 gives the whole variable domain NAGVMQNPRHLVRRRGQEARLRCSPMKGHSHVYWYRQLPEEGLKFMVYLQKENIIDESGMPKERFSAEFPKEGPSILRIQQVVRGDSAAYFCASSPPTSGGLSTDTQYFGPGTRLTVL.

The chain carries TRBV18 and TRBJ2-3; no clear D gene. The CDR3 runs 13 residues. CDR1 KGHSH and CDR2 LQKENI come from the germline V gene. V lost 0 bases and J 6 bases, leaving 7 bases between the germline ends. The CDR3 DNA reads as TGTGCCAGCTCACCACCCCAGTCGGATACGCAGTATTTT. This sequence encodes CASSPPQSDTQYF.

The genes are TRBV9 and TRBJ2-7; 7 bases map to TRBD1. From germline, CDR1 is SGDLS and CDR2 YYNGEE. This CDR3 has 14 amino acids. V shed 4 bases and J 3 bases; nucleotides not matched to a gene: 7. CDR3 DNA sequence: TGTGCCAGCAGCCCGGGACAGCTAGACTACGAGCAGTACTTC. Translating gives CASSPGQLDYEQYF.

CDR3 loop: CASSISAGETYEQYF. DNA of the CDR3: TGTGCCAGTAGTATCTCGGCAGGGGAGACCTACGAGCAGTACTTC. This chain connects TRBV19 to TRBJ2-7, with D possibly matching TRBD1 (6 bases). V was trimmed by 3 bases and J by 2 bases, leaving 14 bases between them. This CDR3 has 15 residues. From germline, CDR1 is LNHDA and CDR2 SQIVND (reference sequence).

The CDR3 DNA sequence: TGTGCCAGCAGTTTATCACAGGGGCGTAGGTACGAGCAGTACTTC. It specifies CASSLSQGRRYEQYF. V gene TRBV28 combines with J gene TRBJ2-7, with TRBD1 matching 7 bases. V trimming: 1 base; J trimming: 4 bases; junction bases outside the gene matches: 7. CDR1 MDHEN and CDR2 SYDVKM come from the germline V gene. The CDR3 runs 15 residues.

This chain uses TRBV7-9 with TRBJ1-2; D gene uncertain. CDR1 and CDR2 from the germline V gene are SEHNR and FQNEAQ (reference sequence). The CDR3 totals 15 residues. V was pared by 4 bases and J by 0 bases, with 12 bases between. The CDR3 here is CASSYAGETNYGYTF. The CDR3 DNA is TGTGCCAGCAGCTATGCCGGGGAGACTAACTATGGCTACACCTTC. Based on the CDR3 plus reference TRBV7-9 and TRBJ1-2, the full variable domain is DTGVSQNPRHKITKRGQNVTFRCDPISEHNRLYWYRQTLGQGPEFLTYFQNEAQLEKSRLLSDRFSAERPKGSFSTLEIQRTEQGDSAMYLCASSYAGETNYGYTFGSGTRLTVV.

This clone showed up just a few times. The rearrangement uses TRBV27 and TRBJ1-4; a possible D gene is TRBD1 (6 bases). Germline CDR1 is MNHEY and CDR2 is SMNVEV (reference sequence). The CDR3 covers 14 residues. V was shortened by 4 bases and J by 7 bases, with 13 bases between the two germline ends. The chain's CDR3 is CASSSDRLSEKLFF. The CDR3 nucleotides read TGTGCCAGCAGTTCTGACAGGCTGTCTGAAAAACTGTTTTTT.

The J gene is TRBJ1-2, the V gene TRBV30, with a possible D match to TRBD1 (6 bases). The V gene's germline CDR1 is GTSNPN and CDR2 SVGIG (reference sequence). The V end lost 5 bases, the J end lost 2 bases, and 9 bases lay between the germline ends. This CDR3 has 12 residues. The CDR3 is CAWEQGNYGYTF. CDR3 nucleotides: TGTGCCTGGGAGCAGGGGAACTATGGCTACACCTTC. The variable domain in full, with the rest retrieved from reference TRBV30 and TRBJ1-2, is SQTIHQWPATLVQPVGSPLSLECTVEGTSNPNLYWYRQAAGRGLQLLFYSVGIGQISSEVPQNLSASRPQDRQFILSSKKLLLSDSGFYLCAWEQGNYGYTFGSGTRLTVV.

The V and J genes are TRBV28 and TRBJ1-3; D remains ambiguous. V lost 5 bases, J lost 5 bases, and 10 bases lay in between. Germline V gives CDR1 MDHEN, CDR2 SYDVKM. The CDR3 has 13 residues. CDR3 loop: CASSGQARNTIYF. CDR3 DNA sequence: TGTGCCAGCAGTGGCCAGGCGCGAAACACCATATATTTT. The full variable domain, its missing parts supplied by reference TRBV28 and TRBJ1-3, is DVKVTQSSRYLVKRTGEKVFLECVQDMDHENMFWYRQDPGLGLRLIYFSYDVKMKEKGDIPEGYSVSREKKERFSLILESASTNQTSMYLCASSGQARNTIYFGEGSWLTVV.

J is TRBJ2-5 and V is TRBV21-1; TRBD1, as called in the table, went unchecked against the DNA. TRBV21-1 is recorded as a pseudogene. The CDR3 runs 16 residues. CDR3 amino acids: CASSKKRFRARETQYF. The CDR3 DNA reads as TGTGCCAGCAGCAAAAAAAGGTTCAGGGCCCGGGAGACCCAGTACTTC.

This chain uses TRBV18 with TRBJ2-6, with 9 bases identical to TRBD1. CDR3 size: 18 residues. Trimming at V came to 3 bases and at J to 1 base, leaving 7 bases not matched to a gene. CDR1 and CDR2 from the germline V gene are KGHSH and LQKENI. The CDR3 coding sequence is TGTGCCAGCTCACCCGGGACAGGGCTGACATCTGGGGCCAACGTCCTGACTTTC. Its translation is CASSPGTGLTSGANVLTF.

The chain couples TRBV5-4 to TRBJ1-1; D uncertain. V lost 4 bases to trimming and J lost 0 bases, with 13 bases between them. The germline V gene encodes CDR1 SGHNT and CDR2 YYREEE (reference sequence). This CDR3 spans 15 amino acids. The CDR3 DNA reads TGTGCCAGCAGCCCAGGTGGGAGGATGAACACTGAAGCTTTCTTT. Translation: CASSPGGRMNTEAFF.

This chain joins TRBV6-6 and TRBJ2-5, with D tentatively TRBD2 (7 bases). Trimming took 2 bases from V and 1 from J, leaving 11 bases between them. Germline V gene data show CDR1 as MNHNY and CDR2 as SVGAGI (reference sequence). The CDR3 runs to 15 residues. The DNA of the CDR3 is TGTGCCAGCAGTTACGGACGGGGGGCCCAAGAGACCCAGTACTTC. Amino acid sequence: CASSYGRGAQETQYF.